This TCR beta chain was identified during a study of blood T cell repertoires in COVID-19. About the study: The United States, Italy and Spain provided the acute and convalescent COVID-19 samples. T cells, B-cell-depleted T cells, or PBMCs provided the cDNA or gDNA that served as material.

The V end lost 5 bases, the J end lost 8 bases, and 9 bases lay between the germline ends. This CDR3 comprises 12 residues. Germline V gene sequence: CDR1 SEHNR, CDR2 FQNEAQ (reference sequence). The authors' processing: Reference gene primer amplification gave estimated nucleated cell counts. Profiled with immunoSEQ multiplex PCR; TCRdb holds only in-frame clones, not every one. V and J calls and clone size follow that table, whereas D and trimming were derived from the DNA. Among about 140,000 clones listed, 65% to 80% were seen once. The sequence was collected from a man in his 60s with acute or convalescent COVID-19. The chain links TRBV7-9 to TRBJ1-4; no clear D gene. The sequenced sample consisted of peripheral blood. The CDR3 sequence: CASSNNMEKLFF. CDR3 coding DNA: TGTGCCAGCAGCAATAATATGGAAAAACTGTTTTTT.